This T cell receptor (beta chain) was sequenced for a study of cytomegalovirus exposure and HLA in healthy donors. About the study: Among the 350 to 400 donors who were genotyped, about 79% fell in the genetic ancestry cluster that is associated with self-reported Caucasian donors.

The PCR made use of 60 Vbeta and 13 Jbeta primers. The repertoire was sequenced with immunoSEQ multiplex PCR; TCRdb's copy has only in-frame clones and lacks some. The sample lists about 200,000 clones, roughly 72% occurring once. Study-wide points: For TCR beta chains, V- and J-gene trimming was later linked to a missense DCLRE1C variant. Another analysis was done later, and it associated over 15,000 TCR beta sequences with HLA alleles at 0.05 false discovery rate. The listing of 150 to 200 TCR beta chains classed them as cytomegalovirus-associated.

With regard to this clone: The antigen is not known.

Per the germline V gene, CDR1 is SQVTM and CDR2 is ANQGSEA. This CDR3 region has 14 residues. V lost 7 bases and J lost 1; bases outside the gene matches: 5. Sample: PBMCs. The receptor's source is a man younger than 45 in good health and CMV-seronegative. The chain couples TRBV29-1 to TRBJ2-5; 11 nucleotides align to TRBD1. This chain's CDR3 is CSASGTGGQETQYF. The DNA of the CDR3 is TGCAGCGCCTCCGGGACAGGGGGCCAAGAGACCCAGTACTTC. The full variable domain, in which reference TRBV29-1 and TRBJ2-5 provide the parts outside the CDR3, is SAVISQKPSRDICQRGTSLTIQCQVDSQVTMMFWYRQQPGQSLTLIATANQGSEATYESGFVIDKFPISRPNLTFSTLTVSNMSPEDSSIYLCSASGTGGQETQYFGPGTRLLVL.